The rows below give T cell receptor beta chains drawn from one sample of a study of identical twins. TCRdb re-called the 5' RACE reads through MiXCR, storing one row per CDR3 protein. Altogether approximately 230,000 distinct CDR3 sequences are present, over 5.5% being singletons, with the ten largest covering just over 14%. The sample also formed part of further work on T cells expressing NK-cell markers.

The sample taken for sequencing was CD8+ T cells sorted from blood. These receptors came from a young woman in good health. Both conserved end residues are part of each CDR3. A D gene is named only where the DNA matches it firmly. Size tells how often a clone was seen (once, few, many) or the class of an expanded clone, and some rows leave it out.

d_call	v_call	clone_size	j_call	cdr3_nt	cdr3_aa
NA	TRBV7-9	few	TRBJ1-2	TGTGCCAGCAGCTTAGTCCTTCAGGGCTACACCTTC	CASSLVLQGYTF
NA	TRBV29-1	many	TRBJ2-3	TGCAGCGTTGAAGATCTAGTGCCGCGTGAGAGGACAGATACGCAGTATTTT	CSVEDLVPRERTDTQYF
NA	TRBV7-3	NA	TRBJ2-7	TGTGCCAGCAGCTTAGGATGGGGGCCGATCTACGAGCAGTACTTC	CASSLGWGPIYEQYF
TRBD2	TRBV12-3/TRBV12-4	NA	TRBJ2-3	TGTGCCAGCACCTTAGCGGGGGAGTCTAGCACAGATACGCAGTATTTT	CASTLAGESSTDTQYF
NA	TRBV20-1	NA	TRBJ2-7	TGCAGTGCTAGAGCACGGGGCGGGATCTCCTACGAGCAGTACTTC	CSARARGGISYEQYF
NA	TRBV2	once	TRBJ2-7	TGTGCCAGCAGGGATGACAGAGCCTACGAGCAGTACTTC	CASRDDRAYEQYF
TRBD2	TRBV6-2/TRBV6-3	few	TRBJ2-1	TGTGCCAGCAGTTACTCGATGCTGGCCCAGCGGGATGGTCGAGGGGACTACAATGAGCAGTTCTTC	CASSYSMLAQRDGRGDYNEQFF
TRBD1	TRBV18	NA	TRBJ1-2	TGTGCCAGCTCAACCGTGGACAGGGTAGGAGTCGGAGGCTACACCTTC	CASSTVDRVGVGGYTF
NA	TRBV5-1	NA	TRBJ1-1	TGCGCCAGCAGCTTGTCGAGGGGGGTGAACACTGAAGCTTTCTTT	CASSLSRGVNTEAFF
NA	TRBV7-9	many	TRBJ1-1	TGTGCCAGCAGCTCAAATGGCTTACGAACTGAAGCTTTCTTT	CASSSNGLRTEAFF
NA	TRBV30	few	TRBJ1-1	TGTGCCTGGAGTGTAAGGCCCGGGAACACTGAAGCTTTCTTT	CAWSVRPGNTEAFF
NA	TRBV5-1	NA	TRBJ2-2	TGCGCCAGCAGCTTGGCCATAGGACAGACGAGGAACACCGGGGAGCTGTTTTTT	CASSLAIGQTRNTGELFF
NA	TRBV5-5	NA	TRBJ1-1	TGTGCCAGCAGCTTTACCTGGGGGCACACTGAAGCTTTCTTT	CASSFTWGHTEAFF
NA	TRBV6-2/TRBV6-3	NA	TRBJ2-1	TGTGCCAGCCGGCCCTTAGGGGGACAATTCTACAATGAGCAGTTCTTC	CASRPLGGQFYNEQFF
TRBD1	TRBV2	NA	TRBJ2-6	TGTGCCAGGACAGGGTCGGAGAGTAGGGCCAACGTCCTGACTTTC	CARTGSESRANVLTF
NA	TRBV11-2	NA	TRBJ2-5	TGTGCCAGCAGCTCCGCCGGGGAGACCCAGTACTTC	CASSSAGETQYF